These T cell receptor beta chains were read from a single sample in a study of blood T cell repertoires in COVID-19. Sequenced by immunoSEQ multiplex PCR; TCRdb stores in-frame clones only, minus some. The table has about 190,000 clones, roughly 80% seen once. Sequencing was done on a sample of peripheral blood. These receptors originate from a man aged 45 to 65 who had recovered from COVID-19. Both conserved end residues are part of each CDR3. D genes are given only for firm matches. The size entry is marked missing in some rows and otherwise reads once, few, many or a size class.

V gene	D gene	clone size	J gene	CDR3 DNA	CDR3 protein
TRBV5-8	-	-	TRBJ1-1	TGTGCCAGCAGCCGAGACAATGGAGGGAGGTCCGCTTTCTTT	CASSRDNGGRSAFF
TRBV30	-	-	TRBJ1-1	TGTGCCTGGATGAGAGGAAACTCTGAAGCTTTCTTT	CAWMRGNSEAFF
TRBV15	TRBD1	-	TRBJ2-7	TGTGCCACCAGCTCCGGGACAGGTTATAATCCAACCTACGAGCAGTACTTC	CATSSGTGYNPTYEQYF
TRBV4-1	-	-	TRBJ2-1	TGCGCCAGCAGCTCACAGGTCTTCGATGAGCAGTTCTTC	CASSSQVFDEQFF
TRBV7-3	-	-	TRBJ1-6	TGTGCCAGCAGCTTCGGGGGGCTTGATTCACCCCTCCACTTT	CASSFGGLDSPLHF
TRBV5-1	TRBD1	-	TRBJ1-1	TGCGCCAGCAGCTTGGAGGGACAGGCCATGAACACTGAAGCTTTCTTT	CASSLEGQAMNTEAFF
TRBV19	TRBD1	-	TRBJ2-7	TGTGCCAGTAGTATTACTGGGACAGGGCCCCACGAGCAGTACTTC	CASSITGTGPHEQYF
TRBV30	-	-	TRBJ2-7	TGTGCCTGGAGTCCTAGCGACCTCTACGAGCAGTACTTC	CAWSPSDLYEQYF
TRBV28	TRBD1	-	TRBJ1-2	TGTGCCCTCAGAAGACGACAGGGGGCGCGTGGCTACACCTTC	CALRRRQGARGYTF
TRBV27	TRBD1	few	TRBJ2-7	TGTGCCAGCAGTCCAAACCCTGACAGGGGACGCTACGAGCAGTACTTC	CASSPNPDRGRYEQYF
TRBV20-1	TRBD1	once	TRBJ2-7	TGCAGTGCTAGTGATACAGGGGGGAGCTCCTACGAGCAGTACTTC	CSASDTGGSSYEQYF
TRBV6-5	-	-	TRBJ2-1	TGTGCCAGCAGTTTTCCCGGGTCCTCCTACAATGAGCAGTTCTTC	CASSFPGSSYNEQFF
TRBV6-2/TRBV6-3	-	-	TRBJ1-2	TGTGCCAGCAGCCTGGATTGGACTTCTAACTATGGCTACACCTTC	CASSLDWTSNYGYTF
TRBV10-3	TRBD1	-	TRBJ1-5	TGTGCCATCAGTGAGTCGGGACAGAGCAATCAGCCCCAGCATTTT	CAISESGQSNQPQHF
TRBV3-1/TRBV3-2	TRBD2	-	TRBJ2-3	TGTGCCAGCAGCCGCAGCGGGGTGGCTAGCACAGATACGCAGTATTTT	CASSRSGVASTDTQYF
TRBV18	TRBD1	-	TRBJ1-5	TGTGCCAGCTCACCGTCCTCCGGGACAGGGGATCAGCCCCAGCATTTT	CASSPSSGTGDQPQHF
TRBV27	-	-	TRBJ1-5	TGTGCCAGCAGTTTATTGGGAGATAGCAATCAGCCCCAGCATTTT	CASSLLGDSNQPQHF
TRBV6-6	TRBD2	-	TRBJ2-2	TGTGCCAGCAGCGGACTAGCGGGAAACACCGGGGAGCTGTTTTTT	CASSGLAGNTGELFF
TRBV3-1/TRBV3-2	-	once	TRBJ1-2	TGTGCCAGCAGCCAACGAAGGCGGGGCTACACCTTC	CASSQRRRGYTF
TRBV4-2	TRBD1	once	TRBJ2-5	TGTGCCAGCAGCCAAGAAGGCAAGGGGGCCGAGACCCAGTACTTC	CASSQEGKGAETQYF
TRBV11-3	-	once	TRBJ2-1	TGTGCCAGCAGCCGCTCCGGACTGGGGTCAAGGGAGCAGTTCTTC	CASSRSGLGSREQFF
TRBV11-3	-	-	TRBJ2-2	TGTGCCAGCAGCCTTGGACAGTCCACCGGGGAGCTGTTTTTT	CASSLGQSTGELFF
TRBV5-1	TRBD2	-	TRBJ2-3	TGCGCCAGCAGCCAACCCTCCCTAGCGGTGGGTTTCTCAGATACGCAGTATTTT	CASSQPSLAVGFSDTQYF
TRBV30	TRBD1	-	TRBJ1-6	TGTGCCTGGGACAGGGGAGAAGTTTCACCCCTCCACTTT	CAWDRGEVSPLHF
TRBV30	-	-	TRBJ2-1	TGTGCCTGGAGTAGTGGGACACATTACAATGAGCAGTTCTTC	CAWSSGTHYNEQFF
TRBV9	-	-	TRBJ2-3	TGTGCCAGCAGCGTAGGGCGCCGGGACACAGATACGCAGTATTTT	CASSVGRRDTDTQYF
TRBV5-1	-	-	TRBJ1-1	TGCGCCAGCAGCTTTAATTACAGGAACACTGAAGCTTTCTTT	CASSFNYRNTEAFF